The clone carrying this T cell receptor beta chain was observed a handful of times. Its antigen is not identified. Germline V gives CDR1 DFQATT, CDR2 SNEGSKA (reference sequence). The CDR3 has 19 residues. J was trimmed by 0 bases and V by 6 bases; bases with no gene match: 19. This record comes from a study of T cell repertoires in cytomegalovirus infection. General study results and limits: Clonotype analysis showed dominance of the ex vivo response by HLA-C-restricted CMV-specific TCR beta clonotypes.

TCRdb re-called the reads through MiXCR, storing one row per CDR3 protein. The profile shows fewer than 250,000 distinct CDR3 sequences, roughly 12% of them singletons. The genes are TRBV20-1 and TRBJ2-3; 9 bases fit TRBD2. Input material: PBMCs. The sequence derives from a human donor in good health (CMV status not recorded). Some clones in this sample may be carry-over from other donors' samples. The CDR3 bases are TGCAGTGCAACCGGTAGCGGGGGCCCCCCTACCGCTAGCACAGATACGCAGTATTTT. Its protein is CSATGSGGPPTASTDTQYF.